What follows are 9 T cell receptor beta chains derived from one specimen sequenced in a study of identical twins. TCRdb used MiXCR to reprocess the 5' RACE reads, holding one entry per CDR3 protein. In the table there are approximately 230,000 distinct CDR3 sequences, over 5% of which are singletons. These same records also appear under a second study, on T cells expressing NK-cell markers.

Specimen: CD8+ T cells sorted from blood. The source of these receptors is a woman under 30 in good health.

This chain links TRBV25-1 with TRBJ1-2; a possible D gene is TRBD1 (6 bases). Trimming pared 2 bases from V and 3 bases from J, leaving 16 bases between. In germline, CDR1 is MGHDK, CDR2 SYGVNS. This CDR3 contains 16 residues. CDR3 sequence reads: CASSEMGGARYYGYTF. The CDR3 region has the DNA TGTGCCAGCAGTGAAATGGGGGGGGCTAGATACTATGGCTACACCTTC.

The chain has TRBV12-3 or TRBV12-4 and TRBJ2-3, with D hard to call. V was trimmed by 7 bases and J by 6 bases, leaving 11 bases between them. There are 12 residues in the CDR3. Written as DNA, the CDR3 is TGTGCCAGCACTTCCCGAATTGATACGCAGTATTTT. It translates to CASTSRIDTQYF.

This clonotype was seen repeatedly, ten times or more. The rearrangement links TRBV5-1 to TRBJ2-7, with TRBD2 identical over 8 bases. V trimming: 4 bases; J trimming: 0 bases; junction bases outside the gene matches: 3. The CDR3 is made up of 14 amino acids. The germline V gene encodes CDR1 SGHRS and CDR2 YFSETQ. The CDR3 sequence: CASSRLANSYEQYF. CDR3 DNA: TGCGCCAGCAGCAGACTAGCGAACTCCTACGAGCAGTACTTC. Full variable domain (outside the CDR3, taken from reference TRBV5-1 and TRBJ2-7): KAGVTQTPRYLIKTRGQQVTLSCSPISGHRSVSWYQQTPGQGLQFLFEYFSETQRNKGNFPGRFSGRQFSNSRSEMNVSTLELGDSALYLCASSRLANSYEQYFGPGTRLTVT.

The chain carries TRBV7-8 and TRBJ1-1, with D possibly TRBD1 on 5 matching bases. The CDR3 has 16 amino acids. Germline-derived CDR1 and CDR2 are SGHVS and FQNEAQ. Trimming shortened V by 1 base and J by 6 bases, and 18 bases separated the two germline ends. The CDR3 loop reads CASSLVRRGRGAEAFF. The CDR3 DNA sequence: TGTGCCAGCAGCTTAGTCCGAAGGGGCCGGGGGGCTGAAGCTTTCTTT. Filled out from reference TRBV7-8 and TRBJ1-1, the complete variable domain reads GAGVSQSPRYKVAKRGQDVALRCDPISGHVSLFWYQQALGQGPEFLTYFQNEAQLDKSGLPSDRFFAERPEGSVSTLKIQRTQQEDSAVYLCASSLVRRGRGAEAFFGQGTRLTVV.

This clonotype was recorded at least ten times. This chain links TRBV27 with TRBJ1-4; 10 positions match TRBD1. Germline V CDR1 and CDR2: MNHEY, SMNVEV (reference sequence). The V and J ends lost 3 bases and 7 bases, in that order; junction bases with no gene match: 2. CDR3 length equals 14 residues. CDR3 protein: CASSLGDRGEKLFF. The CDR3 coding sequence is TGTGCCAGCAGTTTGGGGGACAGGGGTGAAAAACTGTTTTTT. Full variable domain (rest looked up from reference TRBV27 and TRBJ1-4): EAQVTQNPRYLITVTGKKLTVTCSQNMNHEYMSWYRQDPGLGLRQIYYSMNVEVTDKGDVPEGYKVSRKEKRNFPLILESPSPNQTSLYFCASSLGDRGEKLFFGSGTQLSVL.

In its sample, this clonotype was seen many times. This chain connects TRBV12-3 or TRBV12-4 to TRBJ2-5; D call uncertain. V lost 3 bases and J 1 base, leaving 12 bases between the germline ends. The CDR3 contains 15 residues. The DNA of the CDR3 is TGTGCCAGCAGTTTGCTAGGGCGGCCCCAAGAGACCCAGTACTTC. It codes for CASSLLGRPQETQYF.

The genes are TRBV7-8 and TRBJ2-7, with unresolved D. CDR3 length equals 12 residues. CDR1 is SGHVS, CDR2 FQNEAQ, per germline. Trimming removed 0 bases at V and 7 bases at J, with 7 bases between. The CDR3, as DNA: TGTGCCAGCAGCTTAGCTTCGCGGGAGCAGTACTTC. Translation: CASSLASREQYF.

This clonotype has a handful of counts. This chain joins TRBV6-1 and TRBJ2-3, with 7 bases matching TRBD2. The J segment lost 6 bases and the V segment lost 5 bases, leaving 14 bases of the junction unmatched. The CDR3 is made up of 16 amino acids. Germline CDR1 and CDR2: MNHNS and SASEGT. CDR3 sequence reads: CASSPPAGPGGDTQYF. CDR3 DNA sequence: TGTGCCAGCAGTCCCCCAGCGGGACCCGGGGGGGATACGCAGTATTTT.

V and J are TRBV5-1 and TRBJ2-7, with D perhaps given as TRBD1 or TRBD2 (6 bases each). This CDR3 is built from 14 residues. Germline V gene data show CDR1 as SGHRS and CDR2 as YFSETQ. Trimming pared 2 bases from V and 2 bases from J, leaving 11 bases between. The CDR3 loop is CASSLQGGPYEQYF. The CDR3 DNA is TGCGCCAGCAGCTTACAGGGAGGTCCCTACGAGCAGTACTTC. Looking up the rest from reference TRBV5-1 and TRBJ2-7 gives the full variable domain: KAGVTQTPRYLIKTRGQQVTLSCSPISGHRSVSWYQQTPGQGLQFLFEYFSETQRNKGNFPGRFSGRQFSNSRSEMNVSTLELGDSALYLCASSLQGGPYEQYFGPGTRLTVT.